The source of this T cell receptor (beta chain) is a study of T-cell reconstitution after alpha-beta-depleted transplantation in children. This clonotype occurred a few times. The CDR3 covers 13 residues. The germline CDR1 and CDR2 sequences are SGHTA and FQGNSA. V was trimmed by 6 bases and J by 6 bases, leaving 12 bases between them. Preparation of the TCRbeta library involved a method that used unique molecular identifiers. TCRdb redid the calling of the PCR reads with MiXCR, one entry per CDR3 protein. The sample includes 500,000 to 600,000 distinct CDR3 sequences, about 17% of them seen just once.

The receptor was isolated from a human donor who donated a stem cell graft to a child with acute lymphoblastic leukemia. The input for sequencing was PBMCs from the stem cell graft donor, taken from the stem cell graft. The chain recombines TRBV7-2 with TRBJ2-1; D not resolved. The CDR3 spells CASSRLLINEQFF. Written as DNA, the CDR3 is TGTGCCAGCAGTCGTCTTCTTATCAATGAGCAGTTCTTC.